This T cell receptor (beta chain) was recovered during a study of shared clonotypes between healthy human individuals. Study findings and constraints: Generation probabilities were higher for clonotypes shared across all four sorted-subset donors than for unshared ones.

Concerning this clone: Its antigen is not identified.

Each cell subset's genomic DNA was divided evenly among several immunoSEQ plates. The data were produced by immunoSEQ multiplex PCR, yet TCRdb's version contains in-frame clones alone and is incomplete. The sample holds around 1.1 million clones; approximately 80% are singletons and the top ten take roughly 0.82%. Looked up from germline, CDR1 is MDHEN and CDR2 is SYDVKM. CDR3 size: 11 residues. V lost 5 bases, J lost 5 bases, and 6 bases lay in between. What was sequenced was memory CD4+ T cells from PBMCs. The subset is: CD45RA-negative fraction. The chain combines TRBV28 with TRBJ2-5; D not resolved. The origin of this receptor is a man between 18 and 29 years old in good health. Some clones in this sample may be carry-over from other donors' samples. CDR3 sequence reads: CASSVTETQYF. Here the CDR3 DNA reads TGTGCCAGCAGTGTCACGGAGACCCAGTACTTC.